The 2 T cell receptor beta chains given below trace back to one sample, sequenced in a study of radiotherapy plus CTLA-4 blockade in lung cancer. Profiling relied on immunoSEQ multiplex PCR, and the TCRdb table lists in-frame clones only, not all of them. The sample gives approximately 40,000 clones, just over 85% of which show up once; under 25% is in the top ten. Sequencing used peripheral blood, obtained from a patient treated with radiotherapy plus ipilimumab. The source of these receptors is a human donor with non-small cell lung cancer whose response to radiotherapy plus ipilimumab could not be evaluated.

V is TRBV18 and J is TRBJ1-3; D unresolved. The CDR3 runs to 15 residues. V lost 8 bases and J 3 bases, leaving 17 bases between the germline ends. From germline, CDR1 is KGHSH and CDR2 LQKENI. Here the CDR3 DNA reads TGTGCCAGCAAGACAATGGTGGGAGATGGAAACACCATATATTTT. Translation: CASKTMVGDGNTIYF.

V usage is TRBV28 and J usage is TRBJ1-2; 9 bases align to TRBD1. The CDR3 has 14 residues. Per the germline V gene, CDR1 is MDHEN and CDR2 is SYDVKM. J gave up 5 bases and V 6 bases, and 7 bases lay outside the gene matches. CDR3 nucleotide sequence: TGTGCCAGCAGATCCGGGACAGGGCTGTATGGCTACACCTTC. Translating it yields CASRSGTGLYGYTF.